This T cell receptor beta chain was sequenced during a study of blood T cell repertoires in COVID-19 (dated by TCRdb to 2020 to 2021). About the full investigation: The collaborator samples originated in the United States, Italy and Spain and spanned the acute and convalescent phases of COVID-19. Samples were obtained from the ongoing ImmuneRACE study (first 160 participants) and from over 1,000 subjects provided by 6 global collaborators. Sample metadata almost always included a de-identified subject ID, COVID-19 status, age in years and sex. Subjects who had been exposed to COVID-19, were actively infected with it, or had recovered from it provided the deeply sampled blood TCRbeta repertoires that made up the dataset. Where available, HLA class I and class II types were obtained from metadata supplied by the sample provider rather than from assay-based typing. The material from the prospective study consisted of cDNA or gDNA derived from T cells, B-cell-depleted T cells, or PBMCs. A freely available public database, intended as a resource for researchers studying the immune response to SARS-CoV-2, is where the repertoires were released.

TCRbeta CDR3 regions were amplified from genomic DNA by means of the immunoSEQ Assay, a bias-controlled multiplex PCR. The authors processed their data as follows. Nucleated cell counts per sample were estimated from amplification of reference gene primers within the assay. Sequence reads were collapsed and filtered to measure the absolute abundance of every unique TCRbeta CDR3 rearrangement. For each sample, productive Simpson clonality was calculated by taking the square root of Simpson's diversity index across productive rearrangements. The source is immuneACCESS, and TCRdb retained only in-frame sequences with V and J called. Part of the clones is not carried over; for the studies checked, unresolved V genes explain less than half of this, and the remainder is unexplained. Clonal size and the V and J genes are those of that table, whereas D and trimming came from the DNA. The sample table records just under 85,000 clones; around four fifths of these occur just once. The ten largest clones add up to 17% of the sample.

For this clone: Its antigen is not yet known. Nothing much larger sits one base from this clone, and base qualities are not available.

The CDR3, from cysteine to phenylalanine, totals 15 residues. Only the CDR3 part of the read is kept: 45 bases, read in frame from the first base. V ends up 6 bases short and J 1 base short, with an unmatched junction base count of 5. The germline V gene (reference sequence) specifies LNHDA as CDR1 and SQIVND as CDR2. The collaborating institutions used their own protocols to collect whole blood in K2EDTA tubes. For TCRbeta analysis, collaborators shipped samples in one of three forms: frozen whole blood, isolated PBMCs, or DNA extracted from either of those sample types. Summary of the overall study and its limitations: How much clinical and demographic metadata was included differed by source and by participant, and the metadata was provided uncurated.

The TCR was taken from a woman aged 55-70 years with acute or convalescent COVID-19. The sequenced sample consisted of peripheral blood. Recombination connected TRBV19 to TRBJ1-5, with 8 bases aligning to TRBD1. The DNA sequence is TGTGCCAGTAGCGCAGGGGGCTGGAGCAATCAGCCCCAGCATTTT. Its coded protein is CASSAGGWSNQPQHF.